This paragraph covers one T cell receptor (beta chain) sequence. How the authors handled the data: Estimation of nucleated cell counts was performed using reference gene primer amplification. Data came from immunoSEQ multiplex PCR; TCRdb stores just in-frame clones and leaves some out. The V and J calls and clone size were taken over from that table, and D and trimming were inferred from the DNA. The table has roughly 130,000 clones, 80% to 90% seen once. These data originate in a study of blood T cell repertoires in COVID-19. Study information: Samples of COVID-19 (acute and convalescent) were obtained from the United States, Italy and Spain. Sample material is recorded as cDNA or gDNA derived from T cells, B-cell-depleted T cells, or PBMCs.

The clonotype comes from a woman aged 55-70 years with acute or convalescent COVID-19. Sample: peripheral blood.

In DNA, the CDR3 is TGTGCCAGTAGTATAACTGGGGGCGGCTACACCTTC. The encoded protein is CASSITGGGYTF. This rearrangement joins TRBV19 to TRBJ1-2; TRBD1 is a possible D gene (6 bases). This CDR3 is 12 amino acids long. The V and J ends lost 2 bases and 8 bases respectively, with 9 bases between them. Germline V gene data show CDR1 as LNHDA and CDR2 as SQIVND (reference sequence).